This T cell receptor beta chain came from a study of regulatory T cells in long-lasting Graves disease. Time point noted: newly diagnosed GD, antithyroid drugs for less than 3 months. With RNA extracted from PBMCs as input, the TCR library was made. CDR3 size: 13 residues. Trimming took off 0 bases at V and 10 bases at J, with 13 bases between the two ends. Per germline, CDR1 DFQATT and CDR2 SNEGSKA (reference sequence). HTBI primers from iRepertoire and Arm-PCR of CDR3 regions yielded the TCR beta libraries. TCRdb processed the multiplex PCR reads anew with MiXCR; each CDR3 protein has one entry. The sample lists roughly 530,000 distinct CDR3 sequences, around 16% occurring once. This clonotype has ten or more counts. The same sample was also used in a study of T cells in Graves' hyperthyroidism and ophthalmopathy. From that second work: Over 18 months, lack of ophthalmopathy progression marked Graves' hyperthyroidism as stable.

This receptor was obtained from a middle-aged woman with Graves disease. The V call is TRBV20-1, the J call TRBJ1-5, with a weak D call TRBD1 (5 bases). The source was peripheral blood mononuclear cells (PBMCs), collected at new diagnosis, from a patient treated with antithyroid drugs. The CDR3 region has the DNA TGCAGTGCTAGAGAAGGGACCGGAACACCCCAGCATTTT. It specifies CSAREGTGTPQHF.